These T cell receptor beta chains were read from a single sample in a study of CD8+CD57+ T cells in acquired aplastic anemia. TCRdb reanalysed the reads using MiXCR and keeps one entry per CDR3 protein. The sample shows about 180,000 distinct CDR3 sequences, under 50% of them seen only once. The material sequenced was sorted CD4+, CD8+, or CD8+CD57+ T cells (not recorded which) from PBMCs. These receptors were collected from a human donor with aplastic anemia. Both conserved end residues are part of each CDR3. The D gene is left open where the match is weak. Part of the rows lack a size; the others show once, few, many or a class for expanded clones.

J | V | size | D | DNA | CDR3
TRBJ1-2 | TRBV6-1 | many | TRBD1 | TGTGCCAGCAGTGGGACAGGGGAATATGGCTACACCTTC | CASSGTGEYGYTF
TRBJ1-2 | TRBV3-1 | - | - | TGTGCCAGCAGCCCCACAGGGAGTAATGGCTACACCTTC | CASSPTGSNGYTF
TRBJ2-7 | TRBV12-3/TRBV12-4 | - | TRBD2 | TGTGCCAGCAGACGTGGACTAGCGGGGCCACTGGGCGAGCAGTACTTC | CASRRGLAGPLGEQYF
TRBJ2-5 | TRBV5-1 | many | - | TGCGCCAGCAGCTTGAGGTCGTCCCAAGAGACCCAGTACTTC | CASSLRSSQETQYF
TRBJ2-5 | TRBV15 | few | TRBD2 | TGTGCCACCAGCAGGGTAGCGGGGGGACAGAAGACCCAGTACTTC | CATSRVAGGQKTQYF
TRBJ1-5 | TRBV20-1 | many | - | TGCAGTGCTAGAGATAGGGGGGGAAGGGTAGGGGAGAATCAGCCCCAGCATTTT | CSARDRGGRVGENQPQHF
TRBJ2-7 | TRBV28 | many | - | TGTGCCAGCAGTTTACGGCCTACCTACGAGCAGTACTTC | CASSLRPTYEQYF
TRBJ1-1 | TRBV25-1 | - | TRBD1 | TGTGCCAGCAGTGCCGGGACAGGAAACACTGAAGCTTTCTTT | CASSAGTGNTEAFF
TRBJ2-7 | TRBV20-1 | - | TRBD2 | TGCAGTGCTAGAGATAGGCTAGCGGGGGTGTACGAGCATTACTTC | CSARDRLAGVYEHYF
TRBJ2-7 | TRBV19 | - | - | TGTGCCAGTAGTATCGTAGCGGAGGCCTACGAGCAGTACTTC | CASSIVAEAYEQYF
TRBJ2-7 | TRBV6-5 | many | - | TGTGCCAGCAGTTACGGCAGGGGCTACGAGCAGTACTTC | CASSYGRGYEQYF
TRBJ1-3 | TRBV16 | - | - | TGTGCCAGCAGCCAATCGTGGGAAATGTACTCTGGAAACACCATATATTTT | CASSQSWEMYSGNTIYF
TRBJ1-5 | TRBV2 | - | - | TGTGCCAGCAGGCGGACGGGACATCAGCCCCAGCATTTT | CASRRTGHQPQHF
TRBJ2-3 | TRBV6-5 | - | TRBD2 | TGTGCCAGCAGTTACGGGGGGGGTAGCACAGATACGCAGTATTTT | CASSYGGGSTDTQYF
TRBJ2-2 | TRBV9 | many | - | TGTGCCAGCAGCCCAATGCGGCCCGGGGAGCTGTTTTTT | CASSPMRPGELFF
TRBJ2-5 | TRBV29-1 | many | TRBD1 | TGCAGCGTTGGGATGACAGGGGGCGCATCAGAGACCCAGTACTTC | CSVGMTGGASETQYF
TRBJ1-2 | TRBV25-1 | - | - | TGTGCCAGCAGTGAAGGATTGGGGACCACTAACTATGGCTACACCTTC | CASSEGLGTTNYGYTF
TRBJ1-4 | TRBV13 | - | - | TGTGCCAGCAGCCCGAACAGGAATGAAAAACTGTTTTTT | CASSPNRNEKLFF
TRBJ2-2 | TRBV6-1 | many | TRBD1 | TGTGCCAGCAGCAAGGGACAGGGGGCGCGAACCGGGGAGCTGTTTTTT | CASSKGQGARTGELFF
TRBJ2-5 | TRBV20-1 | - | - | TGCAGTGCTGCCCGACAAATCCAAGAGACCCAGTACTTC | CSAARQIQETQYF
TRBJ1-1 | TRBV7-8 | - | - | TGTGCCAGCAGTTTAAAAGAATTGGCTTTCTTT | CASSLKELAFF
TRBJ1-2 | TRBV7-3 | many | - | TGTGCCAGCAGCCCAGGGCTGGGATCTGGCTACACCTTC | CASSPGLGSGYTF
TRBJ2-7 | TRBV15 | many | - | TGTGCCACCAGCAGAGAGTACACGTACGAGCAGTACTTC | CATSREYTYEQYF
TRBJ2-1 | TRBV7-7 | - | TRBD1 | TGTGCTAGCAGCCGGGACAGAAAGGACGAGCAGTTCTTC | CASSRDRKDEQFF
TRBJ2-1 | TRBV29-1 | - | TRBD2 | TGCAGCGGCGGGAGCAATGAGCAGTTCTTC | CSGGSNEQFF
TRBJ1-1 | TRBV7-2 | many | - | TGTGCCAGCAGCTTAGTTCGGACTACGAACACTGAAGCTTTCTTT | CASSLVRTTNTEAFF
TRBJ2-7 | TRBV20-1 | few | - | TGCAGTGCTCTCCAACAGCGGGACACTTTGGGAGAGCAGTACTTC | CSALQQRDTLGEQYF
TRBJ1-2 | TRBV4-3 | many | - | TGCGCCAGCAGCCAAGATTACGGCGATGGCTACACCTTC | CASSQDYGDGYTF
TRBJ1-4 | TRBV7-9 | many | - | TGTGCCACCAGGTCGGGGCTGGATGAAAAACTGTTTTTT | CATRSGLDEKLFF
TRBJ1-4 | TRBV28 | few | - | TGTGCCAGCAGTACGGGACACTTGAGAGTGACTAATGAAAAACTGTTTTTT | CASSTGHLRVTNEKLFF
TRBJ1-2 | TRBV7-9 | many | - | TGTGCCAGCAGCTTAACAAGGACCTATGGCTACACCTTC | CASSLTRTYGYTF
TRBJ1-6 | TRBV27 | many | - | TGTGCCAGCAGTCCAATCCAGGGCCTACGGTCACCCCTCCACTTT | CASSPIQGLRSPLHF
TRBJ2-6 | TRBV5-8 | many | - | TGTGCCAGCAGCTTGGGGGGAGCTGGGGCCAACGTCCTGACTTTC | CASSLGGAGANVLTF
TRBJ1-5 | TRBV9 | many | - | TGTGCCAGCAGCGTTGGGTATGAGGTCTATCAGCCCCAGCATTTT | CASSVGYEVYQPQHF
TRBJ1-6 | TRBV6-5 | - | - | TGTGCCAGCAGTTACACGGACGTAAGCTCCTATAATTCACCCCTCCACTTT | CASSYTDVSSYNSPLHF
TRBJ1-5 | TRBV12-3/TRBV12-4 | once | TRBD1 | TGTGCCAGCAGTCCTACAGGGGGCGGTCAGCCCCAGCATTTT | CASSPTGGGQPQHF
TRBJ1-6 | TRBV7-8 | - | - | TGTGCCAGCAGCTTAGACGGCGGCGCCTCGACTCCCCTCCACTTT | CASSLDGGASTPLHF
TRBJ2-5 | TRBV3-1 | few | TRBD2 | TGTGCCAGCAGCCAAGATACTAGCGGGGGGGGAGAGACCCAGTACTTC | CASSQDTSGGGETQYF
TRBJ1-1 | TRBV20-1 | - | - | TGCAGTGCCCGACGTTTCCGTACGAACACTGAAGCTTTCTTT | CSARRFRTNTEAFF
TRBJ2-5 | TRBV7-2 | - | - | TGTGCCAGCAGCGAGGGATGGGGAGAGACCCAGTACTTC | CASSEGWGETQYF
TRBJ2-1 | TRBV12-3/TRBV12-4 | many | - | TGTGCCAGCAGTCTCAACAATGAGCAGTTCTTC | CASSLNNEQFF
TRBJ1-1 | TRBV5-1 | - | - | TGCGCCAGCAGCTTGTGGGGACCAGGGGTCGGGGACACTGAAGCTTTCTTT | CASSLWGPGVGDTEAFF
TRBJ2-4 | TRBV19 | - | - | TGTGCCAGTAGTCCGATCCTAGCCAAAAACATTCAGTACTTC | CASSPILAKNIQYF